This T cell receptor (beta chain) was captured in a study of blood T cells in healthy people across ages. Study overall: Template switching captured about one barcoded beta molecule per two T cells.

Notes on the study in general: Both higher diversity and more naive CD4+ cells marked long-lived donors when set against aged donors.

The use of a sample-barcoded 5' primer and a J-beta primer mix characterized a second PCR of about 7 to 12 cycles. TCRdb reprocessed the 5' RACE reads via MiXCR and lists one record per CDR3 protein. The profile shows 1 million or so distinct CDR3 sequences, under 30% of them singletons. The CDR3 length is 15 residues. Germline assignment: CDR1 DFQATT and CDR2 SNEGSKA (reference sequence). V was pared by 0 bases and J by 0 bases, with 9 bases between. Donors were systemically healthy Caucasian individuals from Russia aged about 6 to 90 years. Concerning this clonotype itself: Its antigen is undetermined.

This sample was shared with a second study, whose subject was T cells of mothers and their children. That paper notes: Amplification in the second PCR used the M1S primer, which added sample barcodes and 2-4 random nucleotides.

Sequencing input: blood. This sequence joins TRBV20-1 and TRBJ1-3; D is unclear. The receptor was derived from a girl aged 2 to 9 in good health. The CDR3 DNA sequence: TGCAGTGCTAGAGATCTCAGGAGCTCTGGAAACACCATATATTTT. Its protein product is CSARDLRSSGNTIYF.